This entry lists 13 T cell receptor beta chains sequenced from one sample in a study of yellow fever vaccine responses in identical twins. TCRdb recomputed calls from the RT-PCR reads with MiXCR, one row per CDR3 protein. The sample holds 810 or so distinct CDR3 sequences, around 81% seen once. The sequencing here drew on T cells from blood (PBMCs), unsorted or a sorted subset (not recorded which), taken before or after yellow fever vaccination (not recorded which). Receptors originate from a female donor who received the yellow fever vaccine.

This chain connects TRBV5-4 to TRBJ1-2; no clear D gene. The length of the CDR3 is 14 residues. CDR1 is SGHNT, CDR2 YYREEE, per germline (reference sequence). V shed 0 bases and J shed 5 bases, with 11 bases lying between them. The CDR3 loop reads CASSLVGQEYGYTF. CDR3 bases: TGTGCCAGCAGCTTGGTTGGGCAGGAGTATGGCTACACCTTC.

The V gene is TRBV12-3 or TRBV12-4, the J gene TRBJ2-5; a possible D gene is TRBD2 (6 bases). This CDR3 is built from 15 residues. Trimming took off 7 bases at V and 1 base at J, with 16 bases between the two ends. The CDR3 loop reads CASTLSRGFQETQYF. The CDR3 nucleotides read TGTGCCAGCACGCTCTCGCGGGGATTCCAAGAGACCCAGTACTTC.

This clonotype was picked up a small number of times. The chain is built from TRBV4-1 and TRBJ1-1, with 8 bases that match TRBD1. The CDR3 is 15 amino acids. The germline gives CDR1 MGHRA, CDR2 YSYEKL. V dropped 3 bases and J dropped 1; count of bases not matched to a gene: 4. The CDR3 reads CASSQQTGENTEAFF. The CDR3 nucleotides are TGCGCCAGCAGCCAGCAGACAGGGGAGAACACTGAAGCTTTCTTT.

The rearrangement joins TRBV7-1 to TRBJ2-3; D is unresolved. TRBV7-1 is reported as an ORF; its role is uncertain. Trimming removed 0 bases from V and 2 bases from J, with 6 bases in between. The length of the CDR3 is 14 residues. CDR3 protein: CASSSAAFTDTQYF. The DNA for the CDR3 is TGTGCCAGCAGCTCAGCGGCTTTCACAGATACGCAGTATTTT.

The V gene is TRBV6-1, the J gene TRBJ2-3, with 10 bases that match TRBD2. Germline V gene data show CDR1 as MNHNS and CDR2 as SASEGT. The CDR3 has 16 residues. V lost 6 bases to trimming and J lost 2 bases; unmatched junction nucleotides: 8. This chain's CDR3 is CASSNPLAGDTDTQYF. Here the CDR3 DNA reads TGTGCCAGCAGCAACCCCCTAGCGGGGGACACAGATACGCAGTATTTT.

This chain uses TRBV10-3 with TRBJ1-2; D gene unclear. Trimming took 2 bases from V and 0 from J, leaving 13 bases between them. This CDR3 comprises 16 residues. Germline CDR1 reads ENHRY; CDR2 reads SYGVKD. In DNA form, the CDR3 reads TGTGCCATCAGTGAGATACGGACCGCTACTAACTATGGCTACACCTTC. It specifies CAISEIRTATNYGYTF.

The J gene is TRBJ1-1, the V gene TRBV6-1; D is perhaps TRBD1 (6 bases). The germline V gene has CDR1 MNHNS and CDR2 SASEGT. V was clipped by 6 bases and J by 3 bases, with 20 bases between them. The CDR3 has 16 residues. The CDR3, as DNA: TGTGCCAGCAGACAGGGTCTTTCTCGGTGGGACACTGAAGCTTTCTTT. Its translation is CASRQGLSRWDTEAFF.

The rearrangement uses TRBV2 and TRBJ2-1, with 7 positions matching TRBD2. Germline-derived CDR1 and CDR2 are SNHLY and FYNNEI. V dropped 0 bases and J dropped 4; count of bases not matched to a gene: 3. The CDR3 contains 15 residues. The CDR3 DNA sequence: TGTGCCAGCAGTGAAGCGGGAGGGGCATACAATGAGCAGTTCTTC. This translates into CASSEAGGAYNEQFF.

The DNA of the CDR3 is TGTGCCAGCAGTCATGGGGACGGGTACTCCTACAATGAGCAGTTCTTC. As protein: CASSHGDGYSYNEQFF. The chain carries TRBV6-1 and TRBJ2-1, with D tentatively TRBD1 or TRBD2 (5 bases each). V lost 5 bases to trimming and J lost 0 bases, with 14 bases between them. The CDR3 contains 16 residues. Per germline, CDR1 MNHNS and CDR2 SASEGT.

CDR3 sequence: CASSVGQYSEQYV. In DNA form, the CDR3 reads TGTGCCAGCAGCGTAGGACAGTATTCCGAGCAGTACGTC. The V call is TRBV9, the J call TRBJ2-7, with TRBD1 as a possible D gene (5 bases). CDR1 is SGDLS and CDR2 is YYNGEE in the germline V gene. V lost 0 bases, J lost 6 bases, and 10 bases lay in between. The CDR3 totals 13 residues.

This clonotype is categorized as large. V is TRBV4-3 and J is TRBJ2-3; the D call may be TRBD1 or TRBD2 (6 bases each). V was clipped by 0 bases and J by 2 bases, with 12 bases between them. This CDR3 comprises 16 residues. The germline V gene has CDR1 LGHNA and CDR2 YSLEER. CDR3 sequence (DNA): TGCGCCAGCAGCCAAGATCTAGGGGGGCCCACAGATACGCAGTATTTT. Protein product: CASSQDLGGPTDTQYF.

The chain joins TRBV25-1 to TRBJ2-6; D remains unclear. This CDR3 region has 15 residues. V was clipped by 3 bases and J by 0 bases, with 6 bases between them. Germline CDR1 and CDR2: MGHDK and SYGVNS. The DNA of the CDR3 is TGTGCCAGCAGTGACGGGCCCTCTGGGGCCAACGTCCTGACTTTC. Protein: CASSDGPSGANVLTF.

The genes are TRBV4-2 and TRBJ2-7; TRBD2 is a possible D gene (5 bases). V was pared by 0 bases and J by 3 bases, with 9 bases between. The germline V gene has CDR1 LGHNA and CDR2 YNFKEQ. The CDR3 sequence is 14 residues long. The CDR3 sequence is CASSQDPAVYEQYF. The CDR3 nucleotides are TGTGCCAGCAGCCAAGATCCAGCGGTCTACGAGCAGTACTTC.